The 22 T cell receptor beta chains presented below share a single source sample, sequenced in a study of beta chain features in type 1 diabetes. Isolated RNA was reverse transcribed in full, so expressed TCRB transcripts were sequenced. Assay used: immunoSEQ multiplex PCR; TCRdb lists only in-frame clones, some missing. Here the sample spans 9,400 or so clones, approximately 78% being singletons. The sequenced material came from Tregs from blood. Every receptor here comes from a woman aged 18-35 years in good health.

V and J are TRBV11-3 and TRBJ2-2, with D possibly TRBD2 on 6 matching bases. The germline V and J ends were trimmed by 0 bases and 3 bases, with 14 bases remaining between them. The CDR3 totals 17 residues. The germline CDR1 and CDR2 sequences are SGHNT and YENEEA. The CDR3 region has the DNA TGTGCCAGCAGCTTAGATCCGGTAGCGGTAGACACCGGGGAGCTGTTTTTT. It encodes CASSLDPVAVDTGELFF.

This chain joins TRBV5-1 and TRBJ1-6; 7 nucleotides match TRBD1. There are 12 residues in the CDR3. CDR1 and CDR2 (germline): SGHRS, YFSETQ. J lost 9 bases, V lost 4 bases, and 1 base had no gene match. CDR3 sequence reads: CASSPGGSPLHF. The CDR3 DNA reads TGCGCCAGCAGCCCAGGGGGTTCACCCCTCCACTTT.

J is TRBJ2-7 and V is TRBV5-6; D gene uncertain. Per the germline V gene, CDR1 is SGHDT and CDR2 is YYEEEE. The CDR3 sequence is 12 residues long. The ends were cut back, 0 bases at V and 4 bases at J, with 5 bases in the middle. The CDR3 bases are TGTGCCAGCAGCTTGGGCCGGTACGAGCAGTACTTC. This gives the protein CASSLGRYEQYF.

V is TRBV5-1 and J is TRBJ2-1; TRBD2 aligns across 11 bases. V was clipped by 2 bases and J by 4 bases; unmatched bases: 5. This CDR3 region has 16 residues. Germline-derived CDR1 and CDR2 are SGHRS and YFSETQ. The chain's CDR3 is CASSFKGLAVYNEQFF. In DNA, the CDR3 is TGCGCCAGCAGCTTTAAGGGACTAGCGGTTTACAATGAGCAGTTCTTC.

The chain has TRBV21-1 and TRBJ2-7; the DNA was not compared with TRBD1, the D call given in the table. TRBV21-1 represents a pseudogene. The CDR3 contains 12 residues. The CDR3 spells CASLTRGYEQYF. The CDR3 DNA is TGTGCCAGCCTGACCAGGGGCTACGAGCAGTACTTC.

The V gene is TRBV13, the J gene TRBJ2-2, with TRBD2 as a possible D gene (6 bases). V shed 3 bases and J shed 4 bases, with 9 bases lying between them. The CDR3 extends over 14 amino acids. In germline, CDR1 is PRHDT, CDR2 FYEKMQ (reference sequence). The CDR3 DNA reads TGTGCCAGCAGCTTGGGGGGAATCACCGGGGAGCTGTTTTTT. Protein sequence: CASSLGGITGELFF.

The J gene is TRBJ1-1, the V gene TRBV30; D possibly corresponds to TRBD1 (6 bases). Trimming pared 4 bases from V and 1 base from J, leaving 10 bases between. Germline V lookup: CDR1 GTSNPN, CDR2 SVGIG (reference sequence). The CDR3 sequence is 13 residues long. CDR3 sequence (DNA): TGTGCCTGGAACAGGGAGAGGAACACTGAAGCTTTCTTT. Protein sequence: CAWNRERNTEAFF.

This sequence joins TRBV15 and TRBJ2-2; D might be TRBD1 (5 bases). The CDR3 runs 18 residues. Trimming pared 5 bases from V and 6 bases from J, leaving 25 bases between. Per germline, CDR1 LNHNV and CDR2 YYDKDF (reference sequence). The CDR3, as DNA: TGTGCCACCAGCGGTCCATTTCGAAGGGGCAGGGTGGCCGGGGAGCTGTTTTTT. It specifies CATSGPFRRGRVAGELFF.

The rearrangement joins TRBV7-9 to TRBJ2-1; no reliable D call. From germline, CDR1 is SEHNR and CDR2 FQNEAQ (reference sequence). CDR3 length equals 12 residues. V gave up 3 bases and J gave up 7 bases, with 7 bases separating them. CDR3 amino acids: CASSFSWNEQFF. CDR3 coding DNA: TGTGCCAGCAGCTTTAGTTGGAATGAGCAGTTCTTC.

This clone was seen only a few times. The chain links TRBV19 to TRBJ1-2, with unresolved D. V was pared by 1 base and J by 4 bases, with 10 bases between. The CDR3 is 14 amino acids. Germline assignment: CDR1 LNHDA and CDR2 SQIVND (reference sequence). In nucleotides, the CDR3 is TGTGCCAGTAGTATAGGAGAAGGCGGCTATGGCTACACCTTC. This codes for CASSIGEGGYGYTF.

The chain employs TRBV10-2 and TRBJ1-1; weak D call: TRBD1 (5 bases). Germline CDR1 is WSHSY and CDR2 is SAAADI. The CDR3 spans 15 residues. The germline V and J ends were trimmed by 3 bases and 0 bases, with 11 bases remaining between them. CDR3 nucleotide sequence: TGCGCCAGCAGTGATCTTGGAGGGGTGAACACTGAAGCTTTCTTT. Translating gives CASSDLGGVNTEAFF.

The CDR3 bases are TGCAGCGTTGAAATCGGGGGAGATACGCAGTATTTT. This gives the protein CSVEIGGDTQYF. The V and J genes are TRBV29-1 and TRBJ2-3; D perhaps matches TRBD2 (6 bases). CDR1 and CDR2 (germline): SQVTM, ANQGSEA. CDR3 length equals 12 residues. Trimming stripped 2 bases from V and 5 bases from J, with 8 bases between.

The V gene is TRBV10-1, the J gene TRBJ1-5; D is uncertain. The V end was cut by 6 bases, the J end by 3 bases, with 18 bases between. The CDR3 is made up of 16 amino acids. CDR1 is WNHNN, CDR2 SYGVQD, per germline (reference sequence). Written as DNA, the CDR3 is TGCGCCAGCAGCCGAGTAGTTCGGGAACCCAATCAGCCCCAGCATTTT. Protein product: CASSRVVREPNQPQHF.

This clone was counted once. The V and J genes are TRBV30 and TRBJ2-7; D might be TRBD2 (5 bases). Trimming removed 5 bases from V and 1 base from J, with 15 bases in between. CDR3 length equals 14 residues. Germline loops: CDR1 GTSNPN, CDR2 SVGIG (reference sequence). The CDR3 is CAWSKEVLSYEQYF. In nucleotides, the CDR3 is TGTGCCTGGTCCAAGGAGGTGCTTTCCTACGAGCAGTACTTC.

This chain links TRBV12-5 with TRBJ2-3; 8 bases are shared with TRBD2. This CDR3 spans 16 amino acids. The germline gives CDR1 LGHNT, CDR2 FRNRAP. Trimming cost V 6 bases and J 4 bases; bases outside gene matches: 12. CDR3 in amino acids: CASGDPFGGAPDTQYF. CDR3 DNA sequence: TGTGCTAGTGGGGATCCATTCGGGGGGGCTCCAGATACGCAGTATTTT.

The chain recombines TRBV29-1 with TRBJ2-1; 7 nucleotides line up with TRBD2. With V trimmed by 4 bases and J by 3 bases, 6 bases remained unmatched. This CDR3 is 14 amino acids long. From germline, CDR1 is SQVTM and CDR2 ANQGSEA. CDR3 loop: CSVVALADYNEQFF. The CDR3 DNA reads TGCAGCGTTGTAGCCCTAGCGGACTACAATGAGCAGTTCTTC.

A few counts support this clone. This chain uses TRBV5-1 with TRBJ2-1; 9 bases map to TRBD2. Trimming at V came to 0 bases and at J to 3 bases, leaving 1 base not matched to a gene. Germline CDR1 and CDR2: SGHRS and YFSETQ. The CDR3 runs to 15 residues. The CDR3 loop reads CASSLGLADYNEQFF. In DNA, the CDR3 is TGCGCCAGCAGCTTGGGACTAGCGGACTACAATGAGCAGTTCTTC. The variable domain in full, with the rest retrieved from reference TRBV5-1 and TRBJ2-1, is KAGVTQTPRYLIKTRGQQVTLSCSPISGHRSVSWYQQTPGQGLQFLFEYFSETQRNKGNFPGRFSGRQFSNSRSEMNVSTLELGDSALYLCASSLGLADYNEQFFGPGTRLTVL.

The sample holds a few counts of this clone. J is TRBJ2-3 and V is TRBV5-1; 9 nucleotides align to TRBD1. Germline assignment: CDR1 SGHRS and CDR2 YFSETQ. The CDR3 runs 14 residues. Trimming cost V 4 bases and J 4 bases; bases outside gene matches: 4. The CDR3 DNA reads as TGCGCCAGCAGCATGGGACAGGGTCCAGATACGCAGTATTTT. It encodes CASSMGQGPDTQYF.

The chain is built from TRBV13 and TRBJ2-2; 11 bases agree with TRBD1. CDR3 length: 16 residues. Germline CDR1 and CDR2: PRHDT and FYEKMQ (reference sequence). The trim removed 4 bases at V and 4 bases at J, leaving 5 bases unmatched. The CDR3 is CASSSDRGQSTGELFF. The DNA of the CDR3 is TGTGCCAGCAGCTCGGACAGGGGGCAGAGCACCGGGGAGCTGTTTTTT.

The CDR3: CATYSGGNTGELFF. CDR3 sequence (DNA): TGTGCCACCTATAGCGGGGGGAACACCGGGGAGCTGTTTTTT. The rearrangement uses TRBV28 and TRBJ2-2; 9 nucleotides match TRBD2. The CDR3 covers 14 residues. Germline V lookup: CDR1 MDHEN, CDR2 SYDVKM. Germline trimming cut 10 bases from V and 1 base from J; bases unmatched to any gene: 4.

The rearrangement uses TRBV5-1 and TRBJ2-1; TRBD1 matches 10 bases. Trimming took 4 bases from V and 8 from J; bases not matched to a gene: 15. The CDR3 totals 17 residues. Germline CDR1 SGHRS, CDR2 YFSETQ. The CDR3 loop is CASSSDPPGQGSDEQFF. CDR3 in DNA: TGCGCCAGCAGCAGCGACCCTCCGGGACAGGGGAGCGATGAGCAGTTCTTC. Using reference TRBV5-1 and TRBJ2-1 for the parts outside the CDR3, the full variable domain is KAGVTQTPRYLIKTRGQQVTLSCSPISGHRSVSWYQQTPGQGLQFLFEYFSETQRNKGNFPGRFSGRQFSNSRSEMNVSTLELGDSALYLCASSSDPPGQGSDEQFFGPGTRLTVL.

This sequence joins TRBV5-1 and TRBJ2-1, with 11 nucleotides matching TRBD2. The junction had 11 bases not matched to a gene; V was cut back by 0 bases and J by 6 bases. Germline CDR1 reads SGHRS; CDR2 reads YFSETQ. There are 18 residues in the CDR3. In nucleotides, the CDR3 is TGCGCCAGCAGCTTGGTCGGGTTGACTAGCGGGACCGCCAATGAGCAGTTCTTC. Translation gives CASSLVGLTSGTANEQFF.